The 9 T cell receptor beta chains given below trace back to one sample, sequenced in a study of T cells in women clearing cervical HPV infection (dated by TCRdb to between 2017 and 2018). Libraries were made using the immunoSEQ multiplex PCR assay. TCRdb mirrors the immuneACCESS table, restricted to in-frame sequences. Some clones are absent from its copies; in checked studies, under half trace to an unresolved V gene, and the reason for the others is unknown. This sample's table carries about 33,000 clones. About 1.7% of the sample comes from the top ten. Sequenced sample: blood buffy coat. Every receptor here comes from a woman between 18 and 70 years old with a cervical HPV16 infection that either progressed to CIN3+ or cleared (not recorded which).

Details on this clone: The DNA ends 3 residues before the CDR3 does, and the rest of the CDR3 is filled in from the germline J gene. The rearrangement uses TRBV7-2 and TRBJ2-7; TRBD1 might be the D (8 bases). Germline assignment: CDR1 SGHTA and CDR2 FQGNSA. The length of the CDR3 is 14 residues. V was clipped by 6 bases and J by 1 base, with 13 bases between them. This chain's CDR3 is CASRSQGGSYEQYF. The part of the CDR3 DNA that was read is TGTGCCAGCAGATCACAGGGGGGGTCCTACGAG.

About this clone: The sequenced fragment ends 3 residues before the CDR3 boundary, so the rest is inferred from the germline J gene. V is TRBV20-1 and J is TRBJ2-1; TRBD1 might be the D (6 bases). CDR3 length: 13 amino acids. Trimming pared 5 bases from V and 3 bases from J, leaving 11 bases between. Germline V gene sequence: CDR1 DFQATT, CDR2 SNEGSKA (reference sequence). The chain's CDR3 is CSAYKQGYNEQFF. CDR3 bases read: TGCAGTGCTTACAAACAGGGCTACAATGAG.

Details on this clone: Sequencing ends 3 residues short of the CDR3 end; the germline J gene provides the rest. The V gene is TRBV18, the J gene TRBJ1-2; TRBD1 aligns across 7 bases. CDR1 is KGHSH and CDR2 is LQKENI in the germline V gene. CDR3 length equals 18 residues. CDR3 amino acids: CASSRMTGMRLGAYDYTF. The sequenced part of the CDR3 DNA is TGTGCCAGCTCCCGAATGACAGGGATGAGGTTAGGGGCCTACGAC.

On this clone: Read data end 3 residues before the CDR3 end; the end is taken from the germline J gene. This rearrangement joins TRBV7-2 to TRBJ1-2; TRBD1 is a possible D gene (5 bases). The CDR3 covers 12 residues. Germline CDR1 reads SGHTA; CDR2 reads FQGNSA. The CDR3 reads CASSWGVGGYTF. The sequenced CDR3 bases are TGTGCCAGCTCATGGGGGGTCGGGGGC. The full variable domain, rest sourced from reference TRBV7-2 and TRBJ1-2, is GAGVSQSPSNKVTEKGKDVELRCDPISGHTALYWYRQSLGQGLEFLIYFQGNSAPDKSGLPSDRFSAERTGGSVSTLTIQRTQQEDSAVYLCASSWGVGGYTFGSGTRLTVV.

Note on this clone: The CDR3 end is not reached by the read, which stops 3 residues before it; the germline J gene fills it in. The chain couples TRBV18 to TRBJ2-2; maybe TRBD2 (5 bases). The germline V gene has CDR1 KGHSH and CDR2 LQKENI. The CDR3 has 16 residues. The CDR3 bases that were read are TGTGCCAGCTCACCACCCGGGGAAACCCCTAATTCACCG. Its protein is CASSPPGETPNSP. The whole CDR3 sequence reads CASSPPGETPNSPLFF.

Note on this clone: With the read ending 3 residues before the CDR3 end, the germline J gene is used to fill in that end. This rearrangement joins TRBV19 to TRBJ1-4; TRBD1 is a possible D gene (5 bases). The CDR3 has 16 amino acids. Germline CDR1 and CDR2: LNHDA and SQIVND (reference sequence). The CDR3 loop is CASSISIISGANVLFF. The CDR3 bases that were read are TGTGCCAGTAGTATATCCATTATCTCTGGGGCCAACGTA.

Comment on this clone: The missing CDR3 end, 3 residues past where the read stops, is filled in from the germline J gene. J is TRBJ2-5 and V is TRBV7-6, with a weak D call TRBD1 (6 bases). The CDR3 runs 14 residues. The V end lost 2 bases, the J end lost 2 bases, and 9 bases lay between the germline ends. Germline values: CDR1 SGHVS, CDR2 FNYEAQ. The CDR3 sequence: CASSLNRAQETQYF. The covered CDR3 bases are TGTGCCAGCAGCTTAAACAGGGCGCAAGAGACC.

Concerning this clone: The read ends 3 residues before the CDR3 terminus; that terminus is restored from the germline J gene. V is TRBV5-6 and J is TRBJ2-2, with D possibly being TRBD1 (6 bases). This CDR3 has 13 residues. Germline V gives CDR1 SGHDT, CDR2 YYEEEE. The V end lost 5 bases, the J end lost 4 bases, and 9 bases lay between the germline ends. CDR3 bases read: TGTGCCAGCAGAGGACAGCTCACCGGGGAG. This codes for CASRGQLTGE. The whole CDR3 reads CASRGQLTGELFF.

To note about this clone: The read terminates 3 residues ahead of where the CDR3 ends, so the germline J gene completes it. This chain uses TRBV19 with TRBJ1-1; the D gene is possibly TRBD1 (6 bases). The CDR3 is made up of 13 amino acids. CDR1 is LNHDA and CDR2 is SQIVND in the germline V gene (reference sequence). Deletions cut 2 bases from V and 4 bases from J, with 8 bases between. CDR3 sequence: CASSINRVTEAFF. Incomplete CDR3 DNA: TGTGCCAGTAGTATAAACAGGGTCACTGAA.